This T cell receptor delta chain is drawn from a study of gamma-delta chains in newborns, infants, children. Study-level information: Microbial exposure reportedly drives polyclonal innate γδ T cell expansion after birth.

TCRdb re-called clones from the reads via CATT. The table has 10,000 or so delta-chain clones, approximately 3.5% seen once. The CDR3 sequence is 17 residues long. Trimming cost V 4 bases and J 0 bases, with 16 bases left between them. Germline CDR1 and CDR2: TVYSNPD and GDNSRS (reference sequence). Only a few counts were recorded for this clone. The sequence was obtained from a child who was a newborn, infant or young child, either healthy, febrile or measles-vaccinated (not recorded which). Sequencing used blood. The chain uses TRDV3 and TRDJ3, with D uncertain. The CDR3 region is CAWGRGPSSWDTRQMFF. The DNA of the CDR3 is TGTGCCTGGGGTCGGGGCCCGAGCTCCTGGGACACCCGACAGATGTTTTTC.